This T cell receptor (beta chain) was identified in a study of shared clonotypes between healthy human individuals (dated by TCRdb to the early 2020s). Background on the whole study: Two women and a few men aged 18 to 49 years were included in the cohort. Leukapheresis yielded between about 0.9 and 9 billion PBMCs per donor. To estimate repertoire size and how much clonotype sharing occurs between individuals, the study deeply sequenced the blood TCR repertoires of about five healthy adults. Libraries were prepared and TCR repertoires were sequenced by different laboratories using diverse techniques, in order to increase sequencing depth and limit assay-specific biases. Overall results and qualifications from the work: Because the study included only a small number of donors, the genetic and exposure-history diversity represented was limited. Pairwise subsampling indicated that sequencing depth was expected to affect the degree of clonotype sharing among donors. Only blood was sampled, and tissue TCR repertoires likely differ from those in blood.

The CDR3 has 13 amino acids, counting the end cysteine and phenylalanine. Kept here is only the CDR3 DNA, which spans 39 bases and is read in frame from base 1. The germline V gene provides CDR1 MNHNS and CDR2 SASEGT. V gives up 10 bases and J gives up 5 bases, and the segment between their germline ends measures 18 bases. Using the deep immunoSEQ assay, TCR CDR3 regions were amplified from genomic DNA by multiplex PCR. For each cell subset, the extracted genomic DNA was distributed evenly across all wells of several immunoSEQ 96-well plates, and each plate served as one replicate. For unsorted PBMC, each replicate PCR was loaded with about 270 ng genomic DNA, equivalent to roughly 33,000 T cell genomes. Ten immunoSEQ deep assay plates were used to sequence the unsorted PBMC genomic DNA. Purified libraries were quantified with a Qubit 3.0 fluorometer, sized on a Bioanalyzer 2100, and re-quantified with the KAPA Library Quantification kit. Each immunoSEQ 96-well plate was sequenced on its own single-read 150-cycle Illumina NextSeq 550 flow cell. The authors processed their data as follows. Because only junctional sequences without quality scores were contained in the immunoSEQ output, filtering matching that applied to full-length reads could not be performed. To assign V/J genes and CDR3, sequences were annotated against IMGT germline references using PyIR, a Python wrapper for IgBLAST v1.9. Any read was removed if the V/J assignment was weak (E-value above 1e-6), the CDR3 was missing, or the read contained stop codons, out-of-frame junctions, or ambiguous translated residues. V3J clonotypes were defined as sequences sharing the same inferred V gene, J gene, and CDR3 amino acid sequence. Percentage overlap between repertoires was computed as shared unique clonotypes divided by the size of the smaller repertoire. Repertoire richness was assessed with RTK rarefaction, the Chao1 estimator, and Recon v2.1 estimates of unobserved clonotypes. Entries here come from immuneACCESS through TCRdb and include only in-frame sequences with V and J called. Some clones fail to appear in such tables; in the studies checked, an unresolved V gene covers under half of the shortfall, and the cause of the remainder is unknown. That table is the source of V, J and clone size, and D and trimming were worked out from the DNA. The sample table lists about half a million clones, about four fifths of them with a count of one. Roughly 13% of the sample rests with the top ten.

Turning to this clone: Its antigen is not yet known. One base away there is no much larger clone; base qualities are not given.

The donors were healthy, HIV-negative adults who had no recently reported acute infections or vaccinations. Only Caucasian adults living in Nashville, Tennessee, USA were represented among the donors. For unsorted samples, about 85 million PBMCs were counted and genomic DNA was extracted with the QIAamp DNA Blood Mini kit. Blood was collected by leukapheresis, and PBMCs were isolated by Ficoll-Histopaque density gradient centrifugation and then cryopreserved in liquid nitrogen vapor phase. The source is a woman aged 40 to 55 in good health. Some clones in this sample may be carry-over from other donors' samples. The receptor chain draws on TRBV6-1 and TRBJ2-7, with the D call perhaps TRBD1 or TRBD2, each one matching 6 bases. The sequencing input was PBMCs. The nucleotide sequence reads as follows: TGTGCCATCCTGGCCGGGGGCCAGAACGAGCAGTACTTC. It translates to CAILAGGQNEQYF.